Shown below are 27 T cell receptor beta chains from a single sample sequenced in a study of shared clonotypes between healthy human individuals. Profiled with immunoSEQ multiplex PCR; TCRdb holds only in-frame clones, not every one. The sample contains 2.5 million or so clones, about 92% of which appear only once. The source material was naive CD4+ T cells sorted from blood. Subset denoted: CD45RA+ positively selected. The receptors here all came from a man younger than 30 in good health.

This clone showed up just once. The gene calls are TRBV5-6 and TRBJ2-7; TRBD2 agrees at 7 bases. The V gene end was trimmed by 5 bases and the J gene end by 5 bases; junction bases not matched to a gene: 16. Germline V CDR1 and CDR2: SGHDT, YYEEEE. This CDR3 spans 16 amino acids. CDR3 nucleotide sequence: TGTGCCAGCAGTTTAACCCCCGGGACCCGGGGGGACGAGCAGTACTTC. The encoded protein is CASSLTPGTRGDEQYF.

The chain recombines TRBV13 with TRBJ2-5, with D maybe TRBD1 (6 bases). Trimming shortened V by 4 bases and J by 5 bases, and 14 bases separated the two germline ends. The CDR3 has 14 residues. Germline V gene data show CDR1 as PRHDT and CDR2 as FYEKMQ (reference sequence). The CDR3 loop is CASSSGVPPETQYF. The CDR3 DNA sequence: TGTGCCAGCAGCTCAGGGGTCCCCCCCGAGACCCAGTACTTC.

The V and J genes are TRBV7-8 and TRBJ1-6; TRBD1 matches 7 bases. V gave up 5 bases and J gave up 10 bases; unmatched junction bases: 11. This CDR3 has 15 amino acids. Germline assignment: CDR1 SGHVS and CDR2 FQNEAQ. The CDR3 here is CASSPAGGGGSPLHF. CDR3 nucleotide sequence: TGTGCCAGCAGCCCAGCAGGAGGGGGCGGCTCACCCCTCCACTTT. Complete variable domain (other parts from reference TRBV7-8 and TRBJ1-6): GAGVSQSPRYKVAKRGQDVALRCDPISGHVSLFWYQQALGQGPEFLTYFQNEAQLDKSGLPSDRFFAERPEGSVSTLKIQRTQQEDSAVYLCASSPAGGGGSPLHFGNGTRLTVT.

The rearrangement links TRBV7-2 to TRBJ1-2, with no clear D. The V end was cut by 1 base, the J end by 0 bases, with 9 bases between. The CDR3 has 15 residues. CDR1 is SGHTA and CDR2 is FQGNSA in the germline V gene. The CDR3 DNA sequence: TGTGCCAGCAGCTTAGTTACGGCCACTAACTATGGCTACACCTTC. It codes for CASSLVTATNYGYTF. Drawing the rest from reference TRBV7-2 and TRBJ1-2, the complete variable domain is GAGVSQSPSNKVTEKGKDVELRCDPISGHTALYWYRQSLGQGLEFLIYFQGNSAPDKSGLPSDRFSAERTGGSVSTLTIQRTQQEDSAVYLCASSLVTATNYGYTFGSGTRLTVV.

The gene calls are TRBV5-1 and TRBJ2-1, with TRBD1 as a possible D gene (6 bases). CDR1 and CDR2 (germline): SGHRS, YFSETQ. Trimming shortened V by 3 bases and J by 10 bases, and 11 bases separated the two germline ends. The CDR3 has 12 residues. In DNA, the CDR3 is TGCGCCAGCAGCTCGACAGGTTTCGAGCAGTTCTTC. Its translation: CASSSTGFEQFF.

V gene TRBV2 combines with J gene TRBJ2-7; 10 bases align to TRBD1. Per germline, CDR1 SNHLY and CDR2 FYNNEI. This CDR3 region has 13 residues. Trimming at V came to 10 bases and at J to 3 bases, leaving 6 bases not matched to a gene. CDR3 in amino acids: CATRTGGIYEQYF. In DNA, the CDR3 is TGTGCCACCAGGACAGGGGGAATCTACGAGCAGTACTTC.

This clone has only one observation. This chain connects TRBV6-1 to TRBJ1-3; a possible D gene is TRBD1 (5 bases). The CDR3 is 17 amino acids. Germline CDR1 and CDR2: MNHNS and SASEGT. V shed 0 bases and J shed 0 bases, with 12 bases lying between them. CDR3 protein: CASSEAGGRASGNTIYF. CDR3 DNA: TGTGCCAGCAGTGAAGCTGGGGGTCGGGCCTCTGGAAACACCATATATTTT.

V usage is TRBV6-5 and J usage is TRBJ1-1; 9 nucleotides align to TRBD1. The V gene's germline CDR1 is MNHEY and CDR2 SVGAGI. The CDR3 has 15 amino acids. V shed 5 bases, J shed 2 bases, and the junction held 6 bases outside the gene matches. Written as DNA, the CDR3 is TGTGCCAGCAGTCTCGGACAGGGGTTTAACACTGAAGCTTTCTTT. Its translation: CASSLGQGFNTEAFF.

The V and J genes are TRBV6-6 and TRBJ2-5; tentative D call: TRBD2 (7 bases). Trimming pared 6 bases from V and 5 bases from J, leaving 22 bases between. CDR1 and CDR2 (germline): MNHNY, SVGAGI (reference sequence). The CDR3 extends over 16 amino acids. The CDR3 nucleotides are TGTGCCAGCAGCCTAAGGTCTGGGGGGGCCGGGGAGACCCAGTACTTC. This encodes CASSLRSGGAGETQYF.

The CDR3: CAISESTLGTGYNEQFF. Written as DNA, the CDR3 is TGTGCCATCAGTGAGTCGACTCTGGGGACCGGATACAATGAGCAGTTCTTC. The rearrangement uses TRBV10-3 and TRBJ2-1, with D perhaps matching TRBD1 or TRBD2 (5 bases each). Trimming removed 0 bases at V and 4 bases at J, with 16 bases between. CDR1 ENHRY and CDR2 SYGVKD come from the germline V gene. The CDR3 loop spans 17 amino acids.

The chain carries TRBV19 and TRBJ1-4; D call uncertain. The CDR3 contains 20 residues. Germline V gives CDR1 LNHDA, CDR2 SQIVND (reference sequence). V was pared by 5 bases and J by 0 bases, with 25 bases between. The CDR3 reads CASSPQLRVPLKATNEKLFF. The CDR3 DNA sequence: TGTGCCAGTAGTCCTCAGCTCCGGGTCCCCTTGAAAGCAACTAATGAAAAACTGTTTTTT.

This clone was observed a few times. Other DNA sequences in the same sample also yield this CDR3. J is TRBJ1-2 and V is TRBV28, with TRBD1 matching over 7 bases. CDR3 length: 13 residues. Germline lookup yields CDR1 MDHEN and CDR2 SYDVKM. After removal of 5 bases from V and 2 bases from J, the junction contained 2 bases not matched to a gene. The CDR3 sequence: CASSLQGNYGYTF. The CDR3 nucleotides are TGTGCCAGCAGTCTACAGGGGAACTATGGCTACACCTTC.

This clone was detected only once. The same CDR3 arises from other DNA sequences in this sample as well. CDR3 coding DNA: TGTGCCAGCTCATCGACAGAGAACACTGAAGCTTTCTTT. Amino acids: CASSSTENTEAFF. This chain links TRBV18 with TRBJ1-1; D might be TRBD1 (5 bases). The CDR3 is made up of 13 amino acids. Per the germline V gene, CDR1 is KGHSH and CDR2 is LQKENI. The ends were cut back, 5 bases at V and 1 base at J, with 8 bases in the middle. The full variable domain, its missing parts supplied by reference TRBV18 and TRBJ1-1, is NAGVMQNPRHLVRRRGQEARLRCSPMKGHSHVYWYRQLPEEGLKFMVYLQKENIIDESGMPKERFSAEFPKEGPSILRIQQVVRGDSAAYFCASSSTENTEAFFGQGTRLTVV.

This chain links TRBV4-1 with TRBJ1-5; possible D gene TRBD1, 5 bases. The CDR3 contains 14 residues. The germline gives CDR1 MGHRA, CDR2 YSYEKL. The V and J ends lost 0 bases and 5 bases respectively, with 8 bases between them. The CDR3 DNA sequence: TGCGCCAGCAGCCAAGATGGGGCATATCAGCCCCAGCATTTT. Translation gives CASSQDGAYQPQHF.

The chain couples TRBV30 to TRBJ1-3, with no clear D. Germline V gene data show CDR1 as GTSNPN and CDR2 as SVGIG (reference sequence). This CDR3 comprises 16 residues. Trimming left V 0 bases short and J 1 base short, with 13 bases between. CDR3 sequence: CAWSVWAAVSGNTIYF. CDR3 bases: TGTGCCTGGAGTGTTTGGGCTGCCGTATCTGGAAACACCATATATTTT.

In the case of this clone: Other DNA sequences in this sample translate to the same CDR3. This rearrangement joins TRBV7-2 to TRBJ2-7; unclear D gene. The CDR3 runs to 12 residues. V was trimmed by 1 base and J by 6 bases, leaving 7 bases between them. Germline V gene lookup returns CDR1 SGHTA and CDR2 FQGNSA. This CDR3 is CASSLDFGEQYF. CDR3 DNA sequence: TGTGCCAGCAGCTTAGACTTCGGCGAGCAGTACTTC.

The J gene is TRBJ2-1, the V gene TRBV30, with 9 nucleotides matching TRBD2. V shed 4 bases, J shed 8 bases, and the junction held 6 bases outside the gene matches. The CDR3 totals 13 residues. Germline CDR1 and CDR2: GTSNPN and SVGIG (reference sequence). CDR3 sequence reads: CAWTSGKTDEQFF. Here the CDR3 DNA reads TGTGCCTGGACTAGCGGGAAAACCGATGAGCAGTTCTTC.

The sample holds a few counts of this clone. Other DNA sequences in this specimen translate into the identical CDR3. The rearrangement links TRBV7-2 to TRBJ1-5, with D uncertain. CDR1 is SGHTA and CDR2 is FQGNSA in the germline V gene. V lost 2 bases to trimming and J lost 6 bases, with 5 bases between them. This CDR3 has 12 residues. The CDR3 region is CASSLNGQPQHF. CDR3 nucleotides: TGTGCCAGCAGCTTAAATGGTCAGCCCCAGCATTTT.

DNA of the CDR3: TGTGCCAGCAGTTTAGGGCAGGGAGGGACACCCCTCCACTTT. Its protein product is CASSLGQGGTPLHF. The J gene is TRBJ1-6, the V gene TRBV27, with D tentatively TRBD1 (5 bases). The CDR3 extends over 14 amino acids. Germline assignment: CDR1 MNHEY and CDR2 SMNVEV (reference sequence). V was shortened by 2 bases and J by 11 bases, with 13 bases between the two germline ends.

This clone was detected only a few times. The CDR3 DNA sequence: TGTGCCAGCACTACAGGGGACAGGCACTATGGCTACACCTTC. Translated: CASTTGDRHYGYTF. V gene TRBV6-5 combines with J gene TRBJ1-2; 8 nucleotides align to TRBD1. The germline V gene has CDR1 MNHEY and CDR2 SVGAGI. CDR3 size: 14 residues. Trimming removed 7 bases from V and 3 bases from J; junction bases left unmatched: 7.

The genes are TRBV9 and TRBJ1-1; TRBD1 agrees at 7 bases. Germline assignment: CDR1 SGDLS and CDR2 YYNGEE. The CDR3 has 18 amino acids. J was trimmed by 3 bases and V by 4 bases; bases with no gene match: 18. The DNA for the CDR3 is TGTGCCAGCAGCCCAAAGGGGATGGCAGGGGGTGAAGACACTGAAGCTTTCTTT. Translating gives CASSPKGMAGGEDTEAFF.

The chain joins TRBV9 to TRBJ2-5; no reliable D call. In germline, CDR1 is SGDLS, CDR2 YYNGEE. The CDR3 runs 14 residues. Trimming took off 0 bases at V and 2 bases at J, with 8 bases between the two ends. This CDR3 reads CASSVAPQQETQYF. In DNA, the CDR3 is TGTGCCAGCAGCGTAGCCCCACAGCAAGAGACCCAGTACTTC.

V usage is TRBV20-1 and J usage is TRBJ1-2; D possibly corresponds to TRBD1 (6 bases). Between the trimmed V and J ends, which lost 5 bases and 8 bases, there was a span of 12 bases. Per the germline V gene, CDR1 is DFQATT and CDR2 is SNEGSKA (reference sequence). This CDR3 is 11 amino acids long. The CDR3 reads CSAGRGIGYTF. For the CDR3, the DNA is TGCAGTGCTGGGAGGGGGATAGGCTACACCTTC.

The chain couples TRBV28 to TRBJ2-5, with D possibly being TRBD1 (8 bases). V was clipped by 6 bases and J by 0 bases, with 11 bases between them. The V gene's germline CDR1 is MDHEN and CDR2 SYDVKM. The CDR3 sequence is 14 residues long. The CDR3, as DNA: TGTGCCAGCAGACAGGGGGGGAACCAAGAGACCCAGTACTTC. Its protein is CASRQGGNQETQYF. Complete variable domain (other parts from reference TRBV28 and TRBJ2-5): DVKVTQSSRYLVKRTGEKVFLECVQDMDHENMFWYRQDPGLGLRLIYFSYDVKMKEKGDIPEGYSVSREKKERFSLILESASTNQTSMYLCASRQGGNQETQYFGPGTRLLVL.

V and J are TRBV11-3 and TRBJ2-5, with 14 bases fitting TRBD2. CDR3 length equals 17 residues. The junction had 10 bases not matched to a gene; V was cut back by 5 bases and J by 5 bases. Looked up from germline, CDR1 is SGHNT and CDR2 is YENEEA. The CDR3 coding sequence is TGTGCCAGCAGCACCGGACTAGCGGGGGGCTCATGGGAGACCCAGTACTTC. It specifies CASSTGLAGGSWETQYF.

The CDR3 DNA follows: TGTGCCAGCAGCCCCGCCGGATTATATGGCTACACCTTC. Its translation is CASSPAGLYGYTF. This chain joins TRBV6-6 and TRBJ1-2; D unclear. V gave up 6 bases and J gave up 5 bases, with 13 bases separating them. Germline values: CDR1 MNHNY, CDR2 SVGAGI (reference sequence). This CDR3 is built from 13 residues.

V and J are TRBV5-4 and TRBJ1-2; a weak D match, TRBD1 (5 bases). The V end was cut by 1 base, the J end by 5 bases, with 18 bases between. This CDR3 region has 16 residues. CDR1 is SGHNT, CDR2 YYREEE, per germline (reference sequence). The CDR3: CASSLSQIGGTYGYTF. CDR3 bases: TGTGCCAGCAGCTTGAGCCAGATCGGGGGAACTTATGGCTACACCTTC.